This T cell receptor (beta chain) stems from a study of blood T cells in healthy people across ages. Study-level points and caveats: Those diversity estimates obtained from one million T cells were thought to be underestimates. Versus aged donors, long-lived donors had higher diversity and more naive CD4+ cells.

Germline lookup yields CDR1 MDHEN and CDR2 SYDVKM. V was trimmed by 4 bases and J by 5 bases, leaving 12 bases between them. CDR3 length equals 14 residues. The authors ran a second PCR of about 6 to 11 cycles using a sample-barcoded 5' primer and a J-beta primer mix. TCRdb re-called the 5' RACE reads with MiXCR, one entry per CDR3 protein. The data hold approximately 810,000 distinct CDR3 sequences, with 25% to 30% observed a single time. This clonotype was seen only once. Its antigen is still unknown. The chain employs TRBV28 and TRBJ1-3; D possibly corresponds to TRBD1 (5 bases). The sequencing sample was made of blood. This sequence was found in an elderly woman in good health. The chain's CDR3 is CASSSAGLRNTIYF. The CDR3 nucleotides are TGTGCCAGCAGTTCGGCGGGACTTAGAAACACCATATATTTT.